This T cell receptor beta chain was captured by sequencing in a study of T cell responses to AZD1222 COVID-19 vaccine. Study-level findings and limits: In the spike-specific TCR repertoire, nearly half reportedly target unmutated variant regions. Only a handful of AZD1222 recipients tested seropositive at baseline.

TCRdb keeps only in-frame clones here, not all; method: immunoSEQ multiplex PCR. The sample has some 80,000 clones, 88% seen once; the top ten hold about 9%. CDR1 SGHRS and CDR2 YFSETQ come from the germline V gene. This CDR3 has 14 amino acids. Trimming stripped 4 bases from V and 3 bases from J, with 14 bases between. To note about this clone: The antigen remains undetermined.

The source is an adult who received the MenACWY meningococcal vaccine as a control. The specimen comprised peripheral blood, sampled 28 days after the second dose of the MenACWY control vaccine. The V call is TRBV5-1, the J call TRBJ2-7; weak D call: TRBD2 (5 bases). The CDR3 protein is CASSLSDGNYEQYF. CDR3 nucleotide sequence: TGCGCCAGCAGCCTGTCGGACGGGAACTACGAGCAGTACTTC.